Sequencing of this TCR beta chain was carried out in a study of cytomegalovirus exposure and HLA in healthy donors. The PCR made use of 60 Vbeta and 13 Jbeta primers. TCRdb keeps only in-frame clones here, not all; method: immunoSEQ multiplex PCR. This sample yields 60,000 to 70,000 clones, of which approximately 71% are seen a single time; around a quarter belongs to the top ten. Study-level results: The classifier, whose performance was assessed in both the original and validation cohorts, reportedly diagnosed cytomegalovirus status with high specificity and sensitivity. As a later analysis revealed, the rate of TCR association differed by HLA locus, with DRB1 most and HLA-C fewest.

About this clone: Antigen unknown. At one boundary the junction diverges from the germline segment, which might be a read error.

Germline CDR1 is SEHNR and CDR2 is FQNEAQ (reference sequence). This CDR3 spans 16 amino acids. This clonotype was sampled from a woman between 40 and 55 years old in good health and CMV-seropositive. The rearrangement uses TRBV7-9 and TRBJ1-4; 8 positions match TRBD1. Sequencing used PBMCs. The CDR3 sequence: CSSSLGATGGNEKLFF. The CDR3 coding sequence is TGTTCCAGCAGCTTAGGGGCCACAGGGGGTAATGAAAAACTGTTTTTT.